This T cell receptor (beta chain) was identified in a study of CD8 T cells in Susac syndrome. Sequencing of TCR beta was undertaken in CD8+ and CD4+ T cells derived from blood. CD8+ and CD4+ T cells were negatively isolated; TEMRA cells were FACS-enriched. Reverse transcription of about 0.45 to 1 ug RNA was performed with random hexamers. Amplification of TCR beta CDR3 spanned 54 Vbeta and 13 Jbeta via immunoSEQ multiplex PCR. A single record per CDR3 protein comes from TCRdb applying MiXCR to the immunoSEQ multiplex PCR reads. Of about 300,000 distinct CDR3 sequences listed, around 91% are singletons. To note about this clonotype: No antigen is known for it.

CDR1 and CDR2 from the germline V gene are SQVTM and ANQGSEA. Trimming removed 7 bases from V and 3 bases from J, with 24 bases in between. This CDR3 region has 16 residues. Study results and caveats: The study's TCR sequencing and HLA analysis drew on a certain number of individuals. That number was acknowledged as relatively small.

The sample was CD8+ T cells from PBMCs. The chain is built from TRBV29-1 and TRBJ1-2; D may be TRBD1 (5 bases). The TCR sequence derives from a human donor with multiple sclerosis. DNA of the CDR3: TGCAGCGCCCCTGTGGCCCGGACATCGGCCCACTATGGCTACACCTTC. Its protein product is CSAPVARTSAHYGYTF.